A selection of T cell receptor beta chains follows, all from one sample in a study of neoadjuvant nivolumab and ipilimumab in lung cancer. Assay: immunoSEQ multiplex PCR; the TCRdb copy retains only in-frame clones and omits some. Here the sample spans 25,000 to 30,000 clones, about 83% being singletons. The material sequenced was tumor tissue, taken after neoadjuvant nivolumab, alone or with ipilimumab, at or shortly before surgery. Source of these receptors: an adult with non-small cell lung cancer. CDR3s include the opening cysteine and the closing phenylalanine or tryptophan.

j_gene: TRBJ1-1; v_gene: TRBV7-9; len: 13; CDR3aa: CASSFDGTTEAFF
j_gene: TRBJ2-7; v_gene: TRBV29-1; len: 12; CDR3aa: CSVADSTYEQYF
j_gene: TRBJ1-2; v_gene: TRBV19; len: 14; CDR3aa: CASSAGVQNYGYTF
j_gene: TRBJ2-7; v_gene: TRBV4-1; len: 14; CDR3aa: CASSRGQGNYEQYF
j_gene: TRBJ2-3; v_gene: TRBV28; len: 18; CDR3aa: CASSPPGLAGALTDTQYF
j_gene: TRBJ1-1; v_gene: TRBV11-2; len: 16; CDR3aa: CASSLDLGTVGTEAFF
j_gene: TRBJ2-5; v_gene: TRBV11-1; len: 14; CDR3aa: CASSTPVGRETQYF
j_gene: TRBJ1-3; v_gene: TRBV29-1; len: 15; CDR3aa: CSVEWGLSPGNTIYF
j_gene: TRBJ1-1; v_gene: TRBV7-8; len: 13; CDR3aa: CASSSQNRGEAFF
j_gene: TRBJ2-1; v_gene: TRBV5-1; len: 16; CDR3aa: CASSPGEWTAYNEQFF
j_gene: TRBJ1-1; v_gene: TRBV7-9; len: 13; CDR3aa: CASTTGVDTEAFF
j_gene: TRBJ2-3; v_gene: TRBV27; len: 13; CDR3aa: CASSFGRADTQYF
j_gene: TRBJ2-3; v_gene: TRBV18; len: 11; CDR3aa: CASSPTDTQYF
j_gene: TRBJ2-6; v_gene: TRBV11-1; len: 14; CDR3aa: CASSSSSGANVLTF
j_gene: TRBJ2-1; v_gene: TRBV29-1; len: 15; CDR3aa: CSARGGRTGDDEQFF
j_gene: TRBJ1-3; v_gene: TRBV7-2; len: 16; CDR3aa: CASSLTGTGTGNTIYF
j_gene: TRBJ2-4; v_gene: TRBV7-2; len: 13; CDR3aa: CASSEARDDIQYF
j_gene: TRBJ2-4; v_gene: TRBV25-1; len: 15; CDR3aa: CASSTTGLAKNIQYF
j_gene: TRBJ1-1; v_gene: TRBV30; len: 13; CDR3aa: CAWSNYRGTEAFF
j_gene: TRBJ2-2; v_gene: TRBV29-1; len: 14; CDR3aa: CSVESGSVAGELFF
j_gene: TRBJ2-7; v_gene: TRBV5-6; len: 11; CDR3aa: CASSRNYEQYF
j_gene: TRBJ2-3; v_gene: TRBV6-4; len: 13; CDR3aa: CASSEGDTDTQYF
j_gene: TRBJ2-3; v_gene: TRBV7-9; len: 16; CDR3aa: CASSPGTGGLTDTQYF
j_gene: TRBJ2-3; v_gene: TRBV5-4; len: 14; CDR3aa: CASSGGNGTDTQYF
j_gene: TRBJ2-1; v_gene: TRBV7-7; len: 15; CDR3aa: CASSPSGGSYNEQFF
j_gene: TRBJ1-6; v_gene: TRBV18; len: 18; CDR3aa: CASSPSGTGTGLNSPLHF
j_gene: TRBJ1-1; v_gene: TRBV29-1; len: 13; CDR3aa: CSVSTRGDTEAFF